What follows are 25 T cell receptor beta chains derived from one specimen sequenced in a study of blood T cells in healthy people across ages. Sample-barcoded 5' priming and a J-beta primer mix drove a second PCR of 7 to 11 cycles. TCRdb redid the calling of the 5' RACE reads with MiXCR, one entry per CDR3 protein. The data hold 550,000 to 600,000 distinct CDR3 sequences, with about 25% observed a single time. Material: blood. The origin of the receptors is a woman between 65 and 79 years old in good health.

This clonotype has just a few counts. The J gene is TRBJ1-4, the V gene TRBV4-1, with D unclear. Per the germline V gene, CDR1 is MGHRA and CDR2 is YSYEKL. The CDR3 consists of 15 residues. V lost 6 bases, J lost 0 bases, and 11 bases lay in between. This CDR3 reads CASSLGDATNEKLFF. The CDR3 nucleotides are TGCGCCAGCAGTTTGGGCGACGCAACTAATGAAAAACTGTTTTTT.

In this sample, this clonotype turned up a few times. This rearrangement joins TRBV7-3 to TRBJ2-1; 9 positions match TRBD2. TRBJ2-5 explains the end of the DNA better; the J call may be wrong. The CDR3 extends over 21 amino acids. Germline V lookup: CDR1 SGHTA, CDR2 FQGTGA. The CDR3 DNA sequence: TGTGCCAGCAGCTTAAGGGGCCAGCGGGGGGACTACACTCTTCCCCAAGAGACCCAGTACTTC. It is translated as CASSLRGQRGDYTLPQETQYF.

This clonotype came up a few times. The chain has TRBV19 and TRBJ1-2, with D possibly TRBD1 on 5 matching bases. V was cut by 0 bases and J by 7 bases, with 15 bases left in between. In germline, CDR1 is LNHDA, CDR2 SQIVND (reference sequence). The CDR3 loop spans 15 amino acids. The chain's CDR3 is CASSIDFKGPGGYTF. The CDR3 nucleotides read TGTGCCAGTAGTATAGACTTCAAGGGACCGGGTGGCTACACCTTC. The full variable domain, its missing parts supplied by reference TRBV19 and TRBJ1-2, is DGGITQSPKYLFRKEGQNVTLSCEQNLNHDAMYWYRQDPGQGLRLIYYSQIVNDFQKGDIAEGYSVSREKKESFPLTVTSAQKNPTAFYLCASSIDFKGPGGYTFGSGTRLTVV.

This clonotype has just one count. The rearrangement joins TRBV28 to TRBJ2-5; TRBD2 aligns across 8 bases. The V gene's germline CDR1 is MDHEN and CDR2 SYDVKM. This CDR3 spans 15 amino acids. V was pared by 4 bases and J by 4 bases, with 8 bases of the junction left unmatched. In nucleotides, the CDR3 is TGTGCCAGCAGTTCGGGGACTAGATTTTTAGAGACCCAGTACTTC. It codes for CASSSGTRFLETQYF.

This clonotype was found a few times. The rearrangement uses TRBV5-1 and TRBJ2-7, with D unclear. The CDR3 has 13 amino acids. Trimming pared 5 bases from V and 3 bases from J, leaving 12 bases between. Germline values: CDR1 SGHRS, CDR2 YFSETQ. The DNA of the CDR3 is TGCGCCAGCAGTTCTCCGGGCCTCTACGAGCAGTACTTC. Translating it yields CASSSPGLYEQYF.

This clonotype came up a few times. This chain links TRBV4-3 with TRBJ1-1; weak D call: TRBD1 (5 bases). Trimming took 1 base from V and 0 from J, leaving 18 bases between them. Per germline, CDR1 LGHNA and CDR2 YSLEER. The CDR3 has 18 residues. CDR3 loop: CASSQGVGPANLNTEAFF. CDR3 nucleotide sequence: TGCGCCAGCAGCCAAGGAGTGGGACCGGCAAACCTGAACACTGAAGCTTTCTTT.

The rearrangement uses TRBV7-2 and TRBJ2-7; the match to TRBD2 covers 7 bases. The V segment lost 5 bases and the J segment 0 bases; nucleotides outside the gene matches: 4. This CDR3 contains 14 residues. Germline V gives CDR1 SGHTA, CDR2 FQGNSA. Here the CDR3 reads CASSTGGNSYEQYF. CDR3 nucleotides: TGTGCCAGCAGCACCGGGGGGAACTCCTACGAGCAGTACTTC.

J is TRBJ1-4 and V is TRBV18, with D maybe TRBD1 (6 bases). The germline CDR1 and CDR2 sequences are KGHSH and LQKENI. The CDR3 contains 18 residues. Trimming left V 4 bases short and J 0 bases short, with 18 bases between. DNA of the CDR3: TGTGCCAGCTCACAACAGGGTCGGTCCGTTGCAACTAATGAAAAACTGTTTTTT. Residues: CASSQQGRSVATNEKLFF.

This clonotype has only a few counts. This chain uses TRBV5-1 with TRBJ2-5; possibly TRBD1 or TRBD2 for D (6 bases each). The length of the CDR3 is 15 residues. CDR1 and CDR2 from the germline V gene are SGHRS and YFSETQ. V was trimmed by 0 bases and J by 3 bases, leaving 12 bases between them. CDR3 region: CASSLDGGVEETQYF. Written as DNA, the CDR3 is TGCGCCAGCAGCTTGGACGGGGGCGTAGAAGAGACCCAGTACTTC.

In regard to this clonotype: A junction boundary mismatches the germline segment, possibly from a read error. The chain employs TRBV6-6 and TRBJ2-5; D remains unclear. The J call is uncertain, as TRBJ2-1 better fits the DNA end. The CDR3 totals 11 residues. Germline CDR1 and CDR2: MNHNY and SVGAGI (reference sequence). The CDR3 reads CASNLYHEQFF. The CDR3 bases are TGTGCCAGCAACCTCTACCATGAGCAGTTCTTC.

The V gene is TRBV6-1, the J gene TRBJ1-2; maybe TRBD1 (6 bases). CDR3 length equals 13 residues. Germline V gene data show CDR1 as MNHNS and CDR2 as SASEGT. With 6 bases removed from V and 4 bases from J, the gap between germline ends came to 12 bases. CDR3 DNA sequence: TGTGCCAGCAGGGTGGACAGAAGCTATGGCTACACCTTC. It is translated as CASRVDRSYGYTF.

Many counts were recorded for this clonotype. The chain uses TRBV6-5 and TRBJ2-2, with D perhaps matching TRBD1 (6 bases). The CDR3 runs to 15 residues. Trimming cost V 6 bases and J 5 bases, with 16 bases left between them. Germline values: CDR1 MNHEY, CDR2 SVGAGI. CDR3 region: CASSRRDRSTGELFF. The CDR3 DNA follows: TGTGCCAGCAGCCGCCGCGACAGGTCAACCGGGGAGCTGTTTTTT.

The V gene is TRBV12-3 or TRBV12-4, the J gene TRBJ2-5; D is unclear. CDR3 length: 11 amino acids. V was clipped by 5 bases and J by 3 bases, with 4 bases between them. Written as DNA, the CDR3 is TGTGCCAGCAGTATAAAAGAGACCCAGTACTTC. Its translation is CASSIKETQYF.

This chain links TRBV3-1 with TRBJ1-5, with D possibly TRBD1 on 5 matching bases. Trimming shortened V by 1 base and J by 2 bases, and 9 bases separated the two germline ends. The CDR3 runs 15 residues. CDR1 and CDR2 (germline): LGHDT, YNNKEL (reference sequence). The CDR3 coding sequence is TGTGCCAGCAGCCAAGGAGGGACGGGCAATCAGCCCCAGCATTTT. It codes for CASSQGGTGNQPQHF.

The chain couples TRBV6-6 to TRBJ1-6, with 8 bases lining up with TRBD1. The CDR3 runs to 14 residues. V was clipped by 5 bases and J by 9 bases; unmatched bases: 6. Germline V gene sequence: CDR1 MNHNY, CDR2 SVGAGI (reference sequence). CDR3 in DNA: TGTGCCAGCAGTGACAGGGGTAGGGGTTCACCCCTCCACTTT. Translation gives CASSDRGRGSPLHF.

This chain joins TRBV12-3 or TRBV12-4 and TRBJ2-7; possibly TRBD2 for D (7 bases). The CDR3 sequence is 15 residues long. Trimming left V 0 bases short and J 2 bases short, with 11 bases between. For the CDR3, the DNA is TGTGCCAGCAGTTTAGCCGGGGGGCTCGCCTACGAGCAGTACTTC. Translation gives CASSLAGGLAYEQYF.

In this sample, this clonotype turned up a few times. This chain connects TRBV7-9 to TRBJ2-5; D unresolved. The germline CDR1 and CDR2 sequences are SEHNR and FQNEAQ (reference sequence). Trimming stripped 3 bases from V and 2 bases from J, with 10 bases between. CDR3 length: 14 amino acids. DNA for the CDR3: TGTGCCAGCAGCTTCGCGGACCTACAAGAGACCCAGTACTTC. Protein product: CASSFADLQETQYF.

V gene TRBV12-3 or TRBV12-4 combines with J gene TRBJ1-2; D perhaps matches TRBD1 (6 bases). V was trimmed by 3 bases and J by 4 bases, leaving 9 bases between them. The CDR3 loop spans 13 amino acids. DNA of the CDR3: TGTGCCAGCAGTTTTCCAGGGGCCTATGGCTACACCTTC. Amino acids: CASSFPGAYGYTF.

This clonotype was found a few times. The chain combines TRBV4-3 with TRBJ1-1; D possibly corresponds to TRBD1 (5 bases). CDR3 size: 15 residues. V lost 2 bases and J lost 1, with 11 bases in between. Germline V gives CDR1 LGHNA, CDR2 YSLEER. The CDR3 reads CASSQHRQPNTEAFF. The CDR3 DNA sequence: TGCGCCAGCAGCCAACATAGACAGCCGAACACTGAAGCTTTCTTT.

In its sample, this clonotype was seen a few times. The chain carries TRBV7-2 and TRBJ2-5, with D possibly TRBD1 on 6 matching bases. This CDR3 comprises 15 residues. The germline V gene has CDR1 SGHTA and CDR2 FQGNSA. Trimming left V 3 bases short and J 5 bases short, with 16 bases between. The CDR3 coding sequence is TGTGCCAGCAGCTTTCCTGGCAGGGGTGGCGAGACCCAGTACTTC. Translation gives CASSFPGRGGETQYF.

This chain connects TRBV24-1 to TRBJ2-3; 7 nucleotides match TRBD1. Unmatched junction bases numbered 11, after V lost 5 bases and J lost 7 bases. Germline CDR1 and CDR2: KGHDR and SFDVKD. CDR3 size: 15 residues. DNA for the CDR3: TGTGCCACCAGTGGGCAGGGGGAGAGTTGGAATACGCAGTATTTT. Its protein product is CATSGQGESWNTQYF.

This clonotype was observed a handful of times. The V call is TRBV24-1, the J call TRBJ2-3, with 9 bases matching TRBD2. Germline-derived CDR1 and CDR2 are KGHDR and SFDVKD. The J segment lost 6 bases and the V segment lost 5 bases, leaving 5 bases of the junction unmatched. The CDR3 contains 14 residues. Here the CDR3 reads CATSGGGASDTQYF. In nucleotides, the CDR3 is TGTGCCACCAGTGGCGGGGGGGCGTCGGATACGCAGTATTTT.

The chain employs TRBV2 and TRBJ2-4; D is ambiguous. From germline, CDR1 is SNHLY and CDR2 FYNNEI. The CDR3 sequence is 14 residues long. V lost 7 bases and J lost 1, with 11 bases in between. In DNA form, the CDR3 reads TGTGCCAGCAATAGCATATCCGCCAAAAACATTCAGTACTTC. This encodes CASNSISAKNIQYF.

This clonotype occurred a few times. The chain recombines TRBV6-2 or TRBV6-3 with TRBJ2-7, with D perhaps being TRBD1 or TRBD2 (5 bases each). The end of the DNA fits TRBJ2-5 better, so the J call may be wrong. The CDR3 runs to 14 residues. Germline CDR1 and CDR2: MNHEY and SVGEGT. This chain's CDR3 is CASQTGTVHGTQYF. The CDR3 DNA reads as TGTGCCAGTCAGACCGGGACCGTGCACGGGACCCAGTACTTC.

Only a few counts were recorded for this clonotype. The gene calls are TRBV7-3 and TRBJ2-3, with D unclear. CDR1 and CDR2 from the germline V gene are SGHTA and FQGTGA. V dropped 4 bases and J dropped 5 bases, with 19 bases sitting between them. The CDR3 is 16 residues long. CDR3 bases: TGTGCCAGCAGCTCGCAACCTTCGGCGGTTGGAGATACGCAGTATTTT. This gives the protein CASSSQPSAVGDTQYF.